This T cell receptor (beta chain) comes out of a study of T-cell memory formation after mild COVID-19. In TCRdb, the 5' RACE reads were re-called with MiXCR into one record per CDR3 protein. The sample contains 300,000 to 350,000 distinct CDR3 sequences, roughly 13% of which appear only once. To note about this clonotype: What it binds is not known.

Notes on the study in general: Memory from before infection featured some responding clones, which suggests cross-reactive memory joined.

There are 15 residues in the CDR3. Per the germline V gene, CDR1 is SGHRS and CDR2 is YFSETQ. V was shortened by 0 bases and J by 3 bases, with 10 bases between the two germline ends. The sequencing sample was made of PBMCs or a T cell subset sorted from them (not recorded which). The rearrangement joins TRBV5-1 to TRBJ2-1; D assignment may be TRBD1 or TRBD2 (6 bases each). This TCR derives from a man in his late teens or twenties who had mild COVID-19 (a few samples of this study predate the infection). Cell type and time point are not known. CDR3 nucleotide sequence: TGCGCCAGCAGCTTGGAGGGGGGCGACTACAATGAGCAGTTCTTC. Protein: CASSLEGGDYNEQFF.